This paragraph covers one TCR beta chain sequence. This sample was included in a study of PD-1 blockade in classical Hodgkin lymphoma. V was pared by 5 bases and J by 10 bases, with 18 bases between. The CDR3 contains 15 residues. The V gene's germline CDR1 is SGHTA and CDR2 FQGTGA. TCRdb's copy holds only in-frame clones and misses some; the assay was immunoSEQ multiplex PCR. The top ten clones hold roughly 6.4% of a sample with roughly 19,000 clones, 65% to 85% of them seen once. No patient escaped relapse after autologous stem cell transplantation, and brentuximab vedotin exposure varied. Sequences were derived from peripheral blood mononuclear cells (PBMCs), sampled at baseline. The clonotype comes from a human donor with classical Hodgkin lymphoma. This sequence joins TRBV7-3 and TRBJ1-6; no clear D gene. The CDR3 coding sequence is TGTGCCAGCAGCCCCCGCGGTGGCGAGAGGTCACCCCTCCACTTT. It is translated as CASSPRGGERSPLHF.